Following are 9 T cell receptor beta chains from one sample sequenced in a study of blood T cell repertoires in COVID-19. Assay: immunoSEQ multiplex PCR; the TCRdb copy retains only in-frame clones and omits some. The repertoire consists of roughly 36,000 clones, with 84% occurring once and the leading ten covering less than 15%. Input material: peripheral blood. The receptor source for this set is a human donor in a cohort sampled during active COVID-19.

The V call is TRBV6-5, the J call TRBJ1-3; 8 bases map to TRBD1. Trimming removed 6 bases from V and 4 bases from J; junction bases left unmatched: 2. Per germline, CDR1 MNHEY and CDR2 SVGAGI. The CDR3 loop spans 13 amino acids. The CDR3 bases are TGTGCCAGCAGCCGGGACAGGGGAAACACCATATATTTT. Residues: CASSRDRGNTIYF.

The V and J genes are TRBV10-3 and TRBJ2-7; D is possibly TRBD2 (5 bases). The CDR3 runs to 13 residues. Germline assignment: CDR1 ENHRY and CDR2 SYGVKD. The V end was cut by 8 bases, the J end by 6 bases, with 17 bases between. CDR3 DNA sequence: TGTGCCATCGGGGATCGGGGTGAGGGCGAGCAGTACTTC. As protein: CAIGDRGEGEQYF.

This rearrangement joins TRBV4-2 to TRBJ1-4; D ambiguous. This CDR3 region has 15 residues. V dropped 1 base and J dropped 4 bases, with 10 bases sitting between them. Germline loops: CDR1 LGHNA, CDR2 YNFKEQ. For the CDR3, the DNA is TGTGCCAGCAGCCAAGCCAGGCAGGATAATGAAAAACTGTTTTTT. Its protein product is CASSQARQDNEKLFF.

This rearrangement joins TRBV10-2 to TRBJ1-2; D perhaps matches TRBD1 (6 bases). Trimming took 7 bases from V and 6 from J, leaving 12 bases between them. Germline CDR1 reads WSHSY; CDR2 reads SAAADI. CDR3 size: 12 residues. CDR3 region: CASTEGGHGYTF. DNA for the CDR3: TGCGCCAGCACCGAAGGGGGTCATGGCTACACCTTC.

Here the CDR3 reads CASSIDTRGSPLHF. The CDR3, as DNA: TGTGCCAGTAGTATCGACACCAGGGGTTCACCCCTCCACTTT. The V gene is TRBV19, the J gene TRBJ1-6, with D maybe TRBD1 (6 bases). This CDR3 is built from 14 residues. The germline V and J ends were trimmed by 3 bases and 9 bases, with 12 bases remaining between them. Germline V gene data show CDR1 as LNHDA and CDR2 as SQIVND (reference sequence).

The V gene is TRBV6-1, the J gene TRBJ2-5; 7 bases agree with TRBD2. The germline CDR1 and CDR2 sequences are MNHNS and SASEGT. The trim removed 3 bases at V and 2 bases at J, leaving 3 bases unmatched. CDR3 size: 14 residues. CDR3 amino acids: CASSEGGNQETQYF. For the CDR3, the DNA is TGTGCCAGCAGTGAGGGGGGGAATCAAGAGACCCAGTACTTC.

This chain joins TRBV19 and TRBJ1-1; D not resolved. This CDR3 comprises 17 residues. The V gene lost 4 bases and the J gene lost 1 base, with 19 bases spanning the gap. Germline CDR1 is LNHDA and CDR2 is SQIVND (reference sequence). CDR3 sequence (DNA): TGTGCCAGTAGTACCCGTAAAGCTTGGGCCTGGAACACTGAAGCTTTCTTT. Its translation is CASSTRKAWAWNTEAFF.

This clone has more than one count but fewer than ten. The CDR3 bases are TGTGCCAGCAGCTTATCAGCGATCGGGGAGACCCAGTACTTC. This encodes CASSLSAIGETQYF. This rearrangement joins TRBV11-2 to TRBJ2-5; D uncertain. The CDR3 has 14 residues. Germline V CDR1 and CDR2: SGHAT, FQNNGV. Trimming stripped 2 bases from V and 5 bases from J, with 12 bases between.

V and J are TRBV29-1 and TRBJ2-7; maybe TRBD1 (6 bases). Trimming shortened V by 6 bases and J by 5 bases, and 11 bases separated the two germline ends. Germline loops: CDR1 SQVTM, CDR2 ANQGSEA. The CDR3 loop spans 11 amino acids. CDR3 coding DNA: TGCAGCGTAGAGGGGGAGCACGAGCAGTACTTC. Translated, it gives CSVEGEHEQYF.